This T cell receptor (beta chain) derives from a study of breast tumors, draining lymph nodes, adjacent tissues. This clonotype has a count of ten or more. Its target is not known. Samples came from axillary lymph nodes draining the breast cancer. Via MiXCR, TCRdb re-called the multiplex PCR reads, giving one row per CDR3 protein. The table has some 150,000 distinct CDR3 sequences, roughly a third seen once. With 7 bases clipped from V and 7 bases from J, the junction kept 4 bases outside the gene matches. From germline, CDR1 is MNHEY and CDR2 SVGAGI. This CDR3 comprises 14 residues. Broader study findings: Luminal-like breast cancer showed significantly higher tumor–nontumor repertoire similarity than basal-like. Data fit most tumor T cells coming from lymph node, expanding in tumor. The lymph node origin of tumor T cells was framed as consistent with a hypothesis, not demonstrated. Tumor repertoires ranked between lymph nodes and nontumor tissue in diversity, with V and J gene preferences.

This TCR was recovered from a female donor with breast cancer. Some clones in this sample may be carry-over from other donors' samples. The material sequenced was axillary lymph node tissue. The chain carries TRBV6-5 and TRBJ1-6; the match to TRBD1 covers 10 bases. The CDR3: CASTLDRGNSPLHF. The CDR3 DNA sequence: TGTGCCAGCACGCTGGACAGGGGGAATTCACCCCTCCACTTT.